The 25 T cell receptor beta chains presented below share a single source sample, sequenced in a study of blood T cell repertoires in COVID-19. TCRdb's table, derived via immunoSEQ multiplex PCR, lists solely in-frame clones and lacks some. The data contain under 200,000 clones, about 82% of them singletons. The sequencing input was peripheral blood. These receptors all stem from a woman older than 75 with COVID-19, enrolled during active disease.

This clone was recorded only once. This chain connects TRBV5-4 to TRBJ1-2; D possibly corresponds to TRBD1 (5 bases). Germline V gene data show CDR1 as SGHNT and CDR2 as YYREEE (reference sequence). The CDR3 is 15 residues long. Trimming stripped 0 bases from V and 4 bases from J, with 13 bases between. In nucleotides, the CDR3 is TGTGCCAGCAGCTTGGGGCGTCAGGGCCCCTATGGCTACACCTTC. It encodes CASSLGRQGPYGYTF. The full variable domain, in which reference TRBV5-4 and TRBJ1-2 provide the parts outside the CDR3, is ETGVTQSPTHLIKTRGQQVTLRCSSQSGHNTVSWYQQALGQGPQFIFQYYREEENGRGNFPPRFSGLQFPNYSSELNVNALELDDSALYLCASSLGRQGPYGYTFGSGTRLTVV.

This chain's CDR3 is CASSGGYEQYF. The CDR3 bases are TGTGCCAGCAGCGGCGGCTACGAGCAGTACTTC. The chain carries TRBV14 and TRBJ2-7; D ambiguous. The CDR3 contains 11 residues. V shed 5 bases and J shed 3 bases, with 5 bases lying between them. Germline V gene lookup returns CDR1 SGHDN and CDR2 FVKESK.

The chain recombines TRBV13 with TRBJ2-7; 7 nucleotides line up with TRBD2. Germline V gene sequence: CDR1 PRHDT, CDR2 FYEKMQ (reference sequence). This CDR3 has 15 residues. Trimming removed 4 bases from V and 6 bases from J; junction bases left unmatched: 12. CDR3 sequence: CASSSRLAVVAEQYF. CDR3 nucleotide sequence: TGTGCCAGCAGCTCAAGACTAGCAGTAGTAGCCGAGCAGTACTTC.

The J gene is TRBJ1-1, the V gene TRBV3-1 (or the pseudogene TRBV3-2), with TRBD1 identical over 7 bases. V shed 5 bases and J 10 bases; nucleotides not matched to a gene: 7. The V gene's germline CDR1 is LGHDT and CDR2 YNNKEL (reference sequence). There are 12 residues in the CDR3. This CDR3 reads CASSSQTGVAFF. The CDR3 DNA reads TGTGCCAGCAGCTCCCAAACAGGGGTAGCTTTCTTT.

The rearrangement joins TRBV4-1 to TRBJ2-3, with 10 bases that match TRBD1. After removal of 4 bases from V and 6 bases from J, the junction contained 10 bases not matched to a gene. The CDR3 runs to 16 residues. CDR1 and CDR2 from the germline V gene are MGHRA and YSYEKL. CDR3 bases: TGCGCCAGCAGCCTCCGGGACAGGGGATATTCGGATACGCAGTATTTT. It translates to CASSLRDRGYSDTQYF.

The chain links TRBV5-1 to TRBJ2-1; TRBD2 matches at 10 bases. V shed 2 bases and J 5 bases; nucleotides not matched to a gene: 4. Germline assignment: CDR1 SGHRS and CDR2 YFSETQ. This CDR3 is built from 15 residues. The CDR3 is CASSFTSGEHNEQFF. The CDR3, as DNA: TGCGCCAGCAGCTTTACTAGCGGGGAACACAATGAGCAGTTCTTC.

The chain carries TRBV9 and TRBJ1-2, with a possible D match to TRBD1 (6 bases). Between the trimmed V and J ends, which lost 4 bases and 4 bases, there was a span of 17 bases. Germline V gives CDR1 SGDLS, CDR2 YYNGEE. This CDR3 is 15 amino acids long. The CDR3 DNA reads as TGTGCCAGCAGCCGGGACAAAGCTCTCGGCTATGGCTACACCTTC. It is translated as CASSRDKALGYGYTF.

CDR3 nucleotides: TGTGCCAGCAGTGGAAGCCAGGGAGGTCGCTACACCTTC. It yields the protein CASSGSQGGRYTF. The chain is built from TRBV2 and TRBJ1-2; maybe TRBD1 (5 bases). The CDR3 length is 13 residues. CDR1 and CDR2 from the germline V gene are SNHLY and FYNNEI. The V gene lost 4 bases and the J gene lost 9 bases, with 15 bases spanning the gap.

The chain is built from TRBV11-1 and TRBJ2-5; possible D gene TRBD2, 5 bases. With 4 bases removed from V and 8 bases from J, the gap between germline ends came to 20 bases. CDR3 length: 15 amino acids. Germline V gene data show CDR1 as SGHAT and CDR2 as FQDESV (reference sequence). This CDR3 reads CASSSEGSRPGTQYF. The CDR3 coding sequence is TGTGCCAGCAGCTCCGAAGGGTCCAGGCCGGGAACCCAGTACTTC.

This clone has more than one count but fewer than ten. V is TRBV6-6 and J is TRBJ1-6; TRBD1 is a possible D gene (5 bases). Trimming shortened V by 6 bases and J by 11 bases, and 23 bases separated the two germline ends. CDR1 MNHNY and CDR2 SVGAGI come from the germline V gene (reference sequence). CDR3 size: 16 residues. The CDR3 nucleotides are TGTGCCAGCAGACACTCCCCCAGGGTGGGTAGTGCACCCCTCCACTTT. This gives the protein CASRHSPRVGSAPLHF.

J is TRBJ2-2 and V is TRBV3-1 (or the pseudogene TRBV3-2), with unresolved D. The CDR3 spans 14 residues. Between the trimmed V and J ends, which lost 4 bases and 4 bases, there was a span of 10 bases. CDR1 and CDR2 from the germline V gene are LGHDT and YNNKEL (reference sequence). CDR3 protein: CASSRYTATGELFF. The CDR3 nucleotides read TGTGCCAGCAGCCGTTACACAGCCACCGGGGAGCTGTTTTTT.

V is TRBV5-1 and J is TRBJ1-4; no definite D call. Looked up from germline, CDR1 is SGHRS and CDR2 is YFSETQ. This CDR3 is 14 amino acids long. V lost 0 bases and J 0 bases, leaving 3 bases between the germline ends. This chain's CDR3 is CASSLVSTNEKLFF. CDR3 in DNA: TGCGCCAGCAGCTTGGTCTCAACTAATGAAAAACTGTTTTTT.

This chain connects TRBV2 to TRBJ2-7; possible D gene TRBD1, 6 bases. The germline gives CDR1 SNHLY, CDR2 FYNNEI. The CDR3 consists of 15 residues. V was clipped by 1 base and J by 9 bases, with 19 bases between them. The CDR3 nucleotides are TGTGCCAGCAGTGAAGGAGCAGGGGCTCGTTTTCGGCAGTACTTC. Translated: CASSEGAGARFRQYF. Supplemented by reference TRBV2 and TRBJ2-7, the full variable domain reads EPEVTQTPSHQVTQMGQEVILRCVPISNHLYFYWYRQILGQKVEFLVSFYNNEISEKSEIFDDQFSVERPDGSNFTLKIRSTKLEDSAMYFCASSEGAGARFRQYFGPGTRLTVT.

The J gene is TRBJ2-7, the V gene TRBV28; 7 bases map to TRBD2. Per germline, CDR1 MDHEN and CDR2 SYDVKM. The CDR3 spans 14 residues. The V segment lost 8 bases and the J segment 3 bases; nucleotides outside the gene matches: 10. CDR3 amino acids: CASLGREGRYEQYF. In DNA, the CDR3 is TGTGCCAGCCTCGGTAGGGAGGGGCGCTACGAGCAGTACTTC.

This rearrangement joins TRBV3-1 (or the pseudogene TRBV3-2) to TRBJ1-2; D not certain. This CDR3 is built from 15 residues. CDR1 and CDR2 (germline): LGHDT, YNNKEL (reference sequence). Between the trimmed V and J ends, which lost 1 base and 4 bases, there was a span of 13 bases. DNA for the CDR3: TGTGCCAGCAGCCAAGTTGCGAGGATTCCCTATGGCTACACCTTC. Translating gives CASSQVARIPYGYTF.

The V call is TRBV3-1 (or the pseudogene TRBV3-2), the J call TRBJ1-1, with TRBD1 as a possible D gene (6 bases). The V gene's germline CDR1 is LGHDT and CDR2 YNNKEL (reference sequence). Deletions cut 3 bases from V and 1 base from J, with 12 bases between. There are 15 residues in the CDR3. The CDR3 DNA follows: TGTGCCAGCAGCCAGGGGCGGGGGCCGAACACTGAAGCTTTCTTT. Its protein is CASSQGRGPNTEAFF.

V gene TRBV21-1 combines with J gene TRBJ2-1; TRBD2, the table's D call, was not compared with the DNA. TRBV21-1 is listed as a pseudogene. The CDR3 consists of 20 residues. CDR3 in DNA: TGTGCCAGCAGCAGGGCCATTCTTTCTCCGGGACTAGGGGAACGAGGTGAGCAGTTCTTC. Protein: CASSRAILSPGLGERGEQFF.

The chain has TRBV5-8 and TRBJ2-5; 12 nucleotides align to TRBD2. V lost 5 bases, J lost 1 base, and 6 bases stayed unmatched. The germline CDR1 and CDR2 sequences are SGHTS and YDEGEE. The CDR3 runs 16 residues. In DNA form, the CDR3 reads TGTGCCAGCAGTCCAGGACTAGCGGGGATCCAAGAGACCCAGTACTTC. It is translated as CASSPGLAGIQETQYF.

The chain links TRBV9 to TRBJ2-7; TRBD2 aligns across 7 bases. The CDR3 has 16 residues. The junction had 8 bases not matched to a gene; V was cut back by 0 bases and J by 2 bases. Germline V gene sequence: CDR1 SGDLS, CDR2 YYNGEE. The CDR3 sequence: CASSVDASGPAYEQYF. CDR3 DNA sequence: TGTGCCAGCAGCGTAGATGCTAGCGGTCCAGCCTACGAGCAGTACTTC.

The gene calls are TRBV21-1 and TRBJ2-7; the D segment call TRBD2 is taken from the table without a DNA check. TRBV21-1 is recorded as a pseudogene. This CDR3 is built from 15 residues. The CDR3 loop is CASSKRRTSALEQYF. CDR3 coding DNA: TGTGCCAGCAGCAAAAGGAGGACTAGCGCTCTCGAGCAGTACTTC.

V is TRBV19 and J is TRBJ2-1, with 11 bases fitting TRBD2. Trimming cost V 4 bases and J 8 bases; bases outside gene matches: 7. Per the germline V gene, CDR1 is LNHDA and CDR2 is SQIVND (reference sequence). The CDR3 has 15 residues. The CDR3 DNA reads TGTGCCAGTAGTACCGTAGCGGGGGGGTATGATGAGCAGTTCTTC. Amino acid sequence: CASSTVAGGYDEQFF. Together with reference TRBV19 and TRBJ2-1, the CDR3 gives the full variable domain: DGGITQSPKYLFRKEGQNVTLSCEQNLNHDAMYWYRQDPGQGLRLIYYSQIVNDFQKGDIAEGYSVSREKKESFPLTVTSAQKNPTAFYLCASSTVAGGYDEQFFGPGTRLTVL.

V usage is TRBV5-1 and J usage is TRBJ1-1; D unclear. V was cut by 0 bases and J by 4 bases, with 10 bases left in between. The germline gives CDR1 SGHRS, CDR2 YFSETQ. The CDR3 sequence is 14 residues long. CDR3 protein: CASSLVGRGTEAFF. The CDR3 DNA sequence: TGCGCCAGCAGCTTGGTTGGCCGGGGCACTGAAGCTTTCTTT.

This chain connects TRBV19 to TRBJ1-5, with TRBD1 identical over 7 bases. Germline V gene lookup returns CDR1 LNHDA and CDR2 SQIVND (reference sequence). This CDR3 has 13 residues. The V gene end was trimmed by 8 bases and the J gene end by 3 bases; junction bases not matched to a gene: 4. The CDR3 bases are TGTGCCAGTGACAGGGAGGACAATCAGCCCCAGCATTTT. The encoded protein is CASDREDNQPQHF.

V and J are TRBV6-5 and TRBJ1-3, with D possibly being TRBD1 (6 bases). CDR1 is MNHEY and CDR2 is SVGAGI in the germline V gene. This CDR3 spans 15 amino acids. V dropped 0 bases and J dropped 7 bases, with 13 bases sitting between them. The CDR3 bases are TGTGCCAGCAGTTACTCGACAGGAGACGTGAACACCATATATTTT. Translation: CASSYSTGDVNTIYF.

Note on this clone: Sequence at one end of the junction differs from germline and may be a read error. This chain uses TRBV7-7 with TRBJ2-1, with 7 bases matching TRBD2. The CDR3 consists of 14 residues. Germline-derived CDR1 and CDR2 are SSHAT and FNYEAQ (reference sequence). The CDR3 sequence: CASSPAGSYNEQFF. The CDR3 DNA reads as TGTGCTAGCAGCCCAGCGGGGTCCTACAATGAGCAGTTCTTC.